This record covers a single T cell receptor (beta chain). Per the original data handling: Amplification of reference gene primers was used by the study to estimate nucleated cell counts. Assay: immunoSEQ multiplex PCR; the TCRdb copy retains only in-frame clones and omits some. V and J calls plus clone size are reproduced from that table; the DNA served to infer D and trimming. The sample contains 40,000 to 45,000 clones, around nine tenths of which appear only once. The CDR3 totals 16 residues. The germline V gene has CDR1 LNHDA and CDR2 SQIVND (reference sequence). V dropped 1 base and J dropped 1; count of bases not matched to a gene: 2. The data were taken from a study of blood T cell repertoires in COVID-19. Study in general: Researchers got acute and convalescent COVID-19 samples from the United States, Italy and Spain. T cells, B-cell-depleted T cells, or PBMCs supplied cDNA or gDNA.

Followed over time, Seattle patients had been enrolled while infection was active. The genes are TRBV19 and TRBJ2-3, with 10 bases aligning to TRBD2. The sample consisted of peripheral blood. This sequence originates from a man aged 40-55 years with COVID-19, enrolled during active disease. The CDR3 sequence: CASSIAGTSGTDTQYF. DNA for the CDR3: TGTGCCAGTAGTATAGCCGGGACTAGCGGCACAGATACGCAGTATTTT. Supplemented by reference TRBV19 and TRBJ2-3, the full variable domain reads DGGITQSPKYLFRKEGQNVTLSCEQNLNHDAMYWYRQDPGQGLRLIYYSQIVNDFQKGDIAEGYSVSREKKESFPLTVTSAQKNPTAFYLCASSIAGTSGTDTQYFGPGTRLTVL.